These 25 T cell receptor beta chains came from one sample sequenced in a study of type 1 regulatory T cells. Using its own MiXCR run on the reads, TCRdb lists one record per CDR3 protein. The repertoire holds some 89,000 distinct CDR3 sequences, with roughly 31% as singletons. The material sequenced was CD4+ T cells, either the whole sample or a sorted fraction (not recorded which). These receptors all come from a human donor in good health.

CDR3 nucleotide sequence: TGTGCCAGCAGTTTTAGTCAGATACCTAACTATGGCTACACCTTC. Its protein product is CASSFSQIPNYGYTF. J is TRBJ1-2 and V is TRBV12-3 or TRBV12-4; no reliable D call. Trimming shortened V by 3 bases and J by 0 bases, and 11 bases separated the two germline ends. The length of the CDR3 is 15 residues.

This clonotype was detected only a few times. V gene TRBV5-1 combines with J gene TRBJ1-2; the D gene is possibly TRBD1 (6 bases). The germline gives CDR1 SGHRS, CDR2 YFSETQ. The CDR3 is 17 residues long. V lost 0 bases and J lost 4, with 19 bases in between. CDR3 amino acids: CASSLEGRGGISYGYTF. The CDR3 nucleotides read TGCGCCAGCAGCTTGGAAGGGAGAGGGGGGATCTCCTATGGCTACACCTTC.

The CDR3, as DNA: TGTGCCAGCAACCGCCGGGGGATAGGGGAAAAACTGTTTTTT. Its translation is CASNRRGIGEKLFF. The chain combines TRBV27 with TRBJ1-4; D may be TRBD1 (5 bases). V gave up 7 bases and J gave up 8 bases, with 17 bases separating them. Germline V gene lookup returns CDR1 MNHEY and CDR2 SMNVEV (reference sequence). The CDR3 spans 14 residues.

This sequence joins TRBV5-1 and TRBJ1-2; 9 bases are a match to TRBD1. Germline trimming cut 4 bases from V and 8 bases from J; bases unmatched to any gene: 9. In germline, CDR1 is SGHRS, CDR2 YFSETQ. The CDR3 runs to 14 residues. CDR3 sequence (DNA): TGCGCCAGCAGCCCCGGACAGGGGAATGCAGGCTACACCTTC. The encoded protein is CASSPGQGNAGYTF. Combining the CDR3 with reference TRBV5-1 and TRBJ1-2 gives the whole variable domain KAGVTQTPRYLIKTRGQQVTLSCSPISGHRSVSWYQQTPGQGLQFLFEYFSETQRNKGNFPGRFSGRQFSNSRSEMNVSTLELGDSALYLCASSPGQGNAGYTFGSGTRLTVV.

The chain links TRBV29-1 to TRBJ2-7; D not certain. Trimming shortened V by 2 bases and J by 0 bases, and 5 bases separated the two germline ends. Germline CDR1 and CDR2: SQVTM and ANQGSEA. The CDR3 runs to 12 residues. CDR3 in amino acids: CSVESGSYEQYF. The CDR3, as DNA: TGCAGCGTTGAATCGGGCTCCTACGAGCAGTACTTC.

V gene TRBV7-8 combines with J gene TRBJ2-3, with 13 bases aligning to TRBD2. The CDR3 covers 17 residues. J was trimmed by 2 bases and V by 4 bases; bases with no gene match: 6. In germline, CDR1 is SGHVS, CDR2 FQNEAQ. CDR3 bases: TGTGCCAGCAGCTCTCGGACTAGCGGGAGAGTCACAGATACGCAGTATTTT. Encoded protein: CASSSRTSGRVTDTQYF. Full variable domain (missing parts from reference TRBV7-8 and TRBJ2-3): GAGVSQSPRYKVAKRGQDVALRCDPISGHVSLFWYQQALGQGPEFLTYFQNEAQLDKSGLPSDRFFAERPEGSVSTLKIQRTQQEDSAVYLCASSSRTSGRVTDTQYFGPGTRLTVL.

The gene calls are TRBV5-4 and TRBJ2-3; possibly TRBD2 for D (5 bases). The CDR3 sequence is 16 residues long. Trimming took off 2 bases at V and 5 bases at J, with 18 bases between the two ends. The germline gives CDR1 SGHNT, CDR2 YYREEE (reference sequence). CDR3 DNA: TGTGCCAGCAGCTTCAAAGGTGGGAGCTCCCGAGATACGCAGTATTTT. As protein: CASSFKGGSSRDTQYF.

The rearrangement joins TRBV6-6 to TRBJ2-1, with 12 bases matching TRBD2. The CDR3 extends over 16 amino acids. The germline CDR1 and CDR2 sequences are MNHNY and SVGAGI (reference sequence). The V and J ends lost 0 bases and 12 bases, in that order; junction bases with no gene match: 9. Written as DNA, the CDR3 is TGTGCCAGCAGTTACTCGTTGGGACTAGCGGGTTTTCGGCAGTTCTTC. Encoded protein: CASSYSLGLAGFRQFF.

Of note for this clonotype: As the CDR3 is not closed by the conserved phenylalanine or tryptophan, this likely results from a read error. V and J are TRBV14 and TRBJ2-5; 7 nucleotides line up with TRBD2. Germline loops: CDR1 SGHDN, CDR2 FVKESK. Germline trimming cut 4 bases from V and 1 base from J; bases unmatched to any gene: 9. This CDR3 spans 16 amino acids. Here the CDR3 DNA reads TGTGCCAGCAGCCTCGGCCTAGCGGCGACCCAAGAGACCCAGTACCTC. Amino acid sequence: CASSLGLAATQETQYL.

The CDR3 DNA follows: TGTGCCAGCAGCTTAGCATCCCAGGTGGATGGCTACACCTTC. As protein: CASSLASQVDGYTF. This chain uses TRBV7-9 with TRBJ1-2; D ambiguous. The germline CDR1 and CDR2 sequences are SEHNR and FQNEAQ (reference sequence). The CDR3 length is 14 residues. The V end was cut by 0 bases, the J end by 6 bases, with 11 bases between.

This rearrangement joins TRBV25-1 to TRBJ1-1; tentatively, D is TRBD1 (6 bases). The CDR3 consists of 12 residues. Germline CDR1 MGHDK, CDR2 SYGVNS. The V and J ends lost 10 bases and 5 bases respectively, with 14 bases between them. The CDR3 here is CATTRGGTEAFF. The DNA for the CDR3 is TGTGCCACCACCAGGGGAGGAACTGAAGCTTTCTTT. Full variable domain (missing parts from reference TRBV25-1 and TRBJ1-1): EADIYQTPRYLVIGTGKKITLECSQTMGHDKMYWYQQDPGMELHLIHYSYGVNSTEKGDLSSESTVSRIRTEHFPLTLESARPSHTSQYLCATTRGGTEAFFGQGTRLTVV.

The V gene is TRBV7-4, the J gene TRBJ2-7; perhaps TRBD1 as D (6 bases). CDR1 and CDR2 from the germline V gene are SGHVT and SQSDAQ. V lost 2 bases to trimming and J lost 5 bases, with 19 bases between them. CDR3 length: 16 residues. The CDR3 reads CASSLPQRDKQHEQYF. In DNA, the CDR3 is TGTGCCAGCAGCTTACCCCAACGGGACAAGCAGCACGAGCAGTACTTC. Variable domain in full (rest from reference TRBV7-4 and TRBJ2-7): GAGVSQSPRYKVAKRGRDVALRCDSISGHVTLYWYRQTLGQGSEVLTYSQSDAQRDKSGRPSGRFSAERPERSVSTLKIQRTEQGDSAVYLCASSLPQRDKQHEQYFGPGTRLTVT.

The chain carries TRBV20-1 and TRBJ2-7; TRBD2 agrees at 8 bases. V shed 0 bases, J shed 4 bases, and the junction held 5 bases outside the gene matches. There are 14 residues in the CDR3. Germline V lookup: CDR1 DFQATT, CDR2 SNEGSKA (reference sequence). The CDR3 DNA sequence: TGCAGTGCTAGAGAGGCGGGAGGCCTTTACGAGCAGTACTTC. Translating it yields CSAREAGGLYEQYF.

This clonotype appeared a single time. The gene calls are TRBV6-1 and TRBJ2-5; D is possibly TRBD1 or TRBD2 (5 bases each). V was trimmed by 3 bases and J by 0 bases, leaving 14 bases between them. Germline-derived CDR1 and CDR2 are MNHNS and SASEGT. The CDR3 totals 16 residues. CDR3 sequence reads: CASSEDGTDYQETQYF. CDR3 bases: TGTGCCAGCAGTGAGGATGGGACGGACTACCAAGAGACCCAGTACTTC.

This clonotype was picked up a small number of times. CDR3 protein: CASSSVRGGYTF. In DNA, the CDR3 is TGTGCCAGCAGTTCCGTGAGGGGTGGCTACACCTTC. V gene TRBV12-3 or TRBV12-4 combines with J gene TRBJ1-2; D is possibly TRBD1 (5 bases). V was cut by 4 bases and J by 7 bases, with 10 bases left in between. CDR3 length: 12 amino acids.

The chain joins TRBV6-5 to TRBJ2-2; D remains ambiguous. Trimming took 1 base from V and 1 from J, leaving 7 bases between them. This CDR3 spans 15 amino acids. Germline V CDR1 and CDR2: MNHEY, SVGAGI. The CDR3 spells CASSYLQENTGELFF. CDR3 nucleotides: TGTGCCAGCAGTTACTTACAAGAGAACACCGGGGAGCTGTTTTTT.

This clonotype was seen only a few times. The gene calls are TRBV4-1 and TRBJ2-7; no reliable D call. Trimming took 4 bases from V and 3 from J, leaving 16 bases between them. The germline CDR1 and CDR2 sequences are MGHRA and YSYEKL. The CDR3 covers 15 residues. CDR3 sequence: CASSPPVSPGYEQYF. The CDR3 DNA is TGCGCCAGCAGCCCCCCGGTGTCTCCTGGCTACGAGCAGTACTTC.

The chain couples TRBV7-9 to TRBJ1-1; no definite D call. This CDR3 has 15 residues. Germline CDR1 is SEHNR and CDR2 is FQNEAQ (reference sequence). Trimming pared 0 bases from V and 1 base from J, leaving 9 bases between. The CDR3 loop reads CASSLAASPNTEAFF. For the CDR3, the DNA is TGTGCCAGCAGCTTAGCGGCATCCCCGAACACTGAAGCTTTCTTT.

In this sample, this clonotype turned up a few times. J is TRBJ2-7 and V is TRBV7-9; TRBD1 matches 9 bases. Looked up from germline, CDR1 is SEHNR and CDR2 is FQNEAQ (reference sequence). The V and J ends lost 4 bases and 3 bases, in that order; junction bases with no gene match: 4. The CDR3 has 14 amino acids. The CDR3 here is CASSSGTGSYEQYF. The CDR3, as DNA: TGTGCCAGCAGCTCCGGGACAGGGAGCTACGAGCAGTACTTC.

The chain combines TRBV5-4 with TRBJ2-3, with 7 bases aligning to TRBD2. CDR1 and CDR2 (germline): SGHNT, YYREEE (reference sequence). Germline trimming cut 3 bases from V and 5 bases from J; bases unmatched to any gene: 9. This CDR3 contains 15 residues. CDR3 bases: TGTGCCAGCAGCTCGCAAAGCCCGGGAGGAGATACGCAGTATTTT. It translates to CASSSQSPGGDTQYF.

V gene TRBV7-9 combines with J gene TRBJ1-1, with a possible D match to TRBD1 (6 bases). V lost 2 bases to trimming and J lost 4 bases, with 14 bases between them. This CDR3 spans 15 amino acids. Germline lookup yields CDR1 SEHNR and CDR2 FQNEAQ (reference sequence). CDR3 region: CASSLQGFVGTEAFF. CDR3 DNA: TGTGCCAGCAGCTTACAGGGGTTCGTGGGCACTGAAGCTTTCTTT.

The chain links TRBV29-1 to TRBJ2-7; D is uncertain. The germline CDR1 and CDR2 sequences are SQVTM and ANQGSEA. CDR3 length: 12 amino acids. Trimming removed 4 bases at V and 6 bases at J, with 13 bases between. The CDR3 region is CSVAYSWGEQYF. CDR3 nucleotide sequence: TGCAGCGTTGCCTACTCATGGGGCGAGCAGTACTTC.

CDR3 sequence (DNA): TGTGCCATCAGTGATAGATCAGGACAGACTAGCGGGAGTAGCACAGATACGCAGTATTTT. Translating gives CAISDRSGQTSGSSTDTQYF. This chain connects TRBV10-3 to TRBJ2-3, with 12 bases matching TRBD2. The ends lost 3 bases at V and 0 bases at J; junction bases unmatched: 13. Germline V gene sequence: CDR1 ENHRY, CDR2 SYGVKD. This CDR3 is 20 amino acids long.

This clonotype was counted ten times or more. The chain combines TRBV7-9 with TRBJ2-7; D call uncertain. The CDR3 is 11 amino acids. V was shortened by 4 bases and J by 4 bases, with 5 bases between the two germline ends. CDR1 is SEHNR and CDR2 is FQNEAQ in the germline V gene (reference sequence). The CDR3 here is CASSSYYEQYF. CDR3 in DNA: TGTGCCAGCAGCTCATATTACGAGCAGTACTTC. The whole variable domain, filled in from reference TRBV7-9 and TRBJ2-7, reads DTGVSQNPRHKITKRGQNVTFRCDPISEHNRLYWYRQTLGQGPEFLTYFQNEAQLEKSRLLSDRFSAERPKGSFSTLEIQRTEQGDSAMYLCASSSYYEQYFGPGTRLTVT.

There are a few counts of this clonotype. The CDR3 spells CASTKEWVSNQPQHF. The CDR3 DNA sequence: TGCGCCAGCACCAAGGAATGGGTTAGCAATCAGCCCCAGCATTTT. The chain employs TRBV4-1 and TRBJ1-5; no firm D call. The germline V gene encodes CDR1 MGHRA and CDR2 YSYEKL. This CDR3 comprises 15 residues. The V end was cut by 7 bases, the J end by 0 bases, with 13 bases between.